The next 18 T cell receptor beta chains were all read from a single sample in a study of cytomegalovirus exposure and HLA in healthy donors. Using immunoSEQ multiplex PCR, the repertoire was profiled, and TCRdb retains in-frame clones only, with some absent. The top ten clones hold 3.5% to 5.5% of a sample with just under 150,000 clones, around 90% of them seen once. The sequenced sample consisted of PBMCs. These receptors were obtained from a man aged 18 to 29 in good health and CMV-seropositive.

The J gene is TRBJ1-2, the V gene TRBV30, with TRBD1 identical over 7 bases. With V trimmed by 2 bases and J by 8 bases, 11 bases remained unmatched. The CDR3 sequence is 14 residues long. Germline V CDR1 and CDR2: GTSNPN, SVGIG (reference sequence). The chain's CDR3 is CAWSSFSGTVGYTF. CDR3 bases: TGTGCCTGGAGTTCCTTCTCCGGGACAGTGGGCTACACCTTC.

The chain joins TRBV9 to TRBJ1-1, with D hard to call. Trimming stripped 0 bases from V and 0 bases from J, with 12 bases between. The CDR3 length is 16 residues. Germline CDR1 SGDLS, CDR2 YYNGEE. The CDR3 spells CASSVGGTVMNTEAFF. As DNA, the CDR3 is TGTGCCAGCAGCGTAGGTGGAACAGTTATGAACACTGAAGCTTTCTTT.

The J gene is TRBJ2-1, the V gene TRBV18; TRBD2 matches at 9 bases. V shed 3 bases and J 7 bases; nucleotides not matched to a gene: 4. The CDR3 is 14 amino acids. Per germline, CDR1 KGHSH and CDR2 LQKENI. The CDR3 DNA reads as TGTGCCAGCTCACCGCCTAGCGGGGCGAATGAGCAGTTCTTC. Amino acid sequence: CASSPPSGANEQFF. The full variable domain, rest sourced from reference TRBV18 and TRBJ2-1, is NAGVMQNPRHLVRRRGQEARLRCSPMKGHSHVYWYRQLPEEGLKFMVYLQKENIIDESGMPKERFSAEFPKEGPSILRIQQVVRGDSAAYFCASSPPSGANEQFFGPGTRLTVL.

The chain combines TRBV7-9 with TRBJ2-5; 11 nucleotides agree with TRBD2. The CDR3 is made up of 17 amino acids. V lost 5 bases, J lost 4 bases, and 12 bases stayed unmatched. The germline V gene has CDR1 SEHNR and CDR2 FQNEAQ (reference sequence). Written as DNA, the CDR3 is TGTGCCAGCAGCCCGACTAGCGGGGCCCTCAGGGTAGAGACCCAGTACTTC. As protein: CASSPTSGALRVETQYF.

In its sample, this clone was seen once. The chain employs TRBV5-1 and TRBJ2-3; 14 nucleotides line up with TRBD2. The CDR3 extends over 15 amino acids. The ends lost 10 bases at V and 5 bases at J; junction bases unmatched: 9. Germline values: CDR1 SGHRS, CDR2 YFSETQ. Written as DNA, the CDR3 is TGCGCCTCTAGGACTAGCGGGGGGCGGGAAGATACGCAGTATTTT. Translation gives CASRTSGGREDTQYF.

The CDR3 is CASRPHRNTEAFF. CDR3 bases: TGTGCCAGCAGGCCTCACAGGAACACTGAAGCTTTCTTT. J is TRBJ1-1 and V is TRBV6-4; no clear D gene. From germline, CDR1 is MRHNA and CDR2 SNTAGT. V was clipped by 6 bases and J by 1 base, with 9 bases between them. This CDR3 has 13 amino acids.

The chain couples TRBV5-1 to TRBJ1-3, with TRBD1 as a possible D gene (6 bases). The germline V gene encodes CDR1 SGHRS and CDR2 YFSETQ. V lost 5 bases and J 2 bases, leaving 11 bases between the germline ends. The CDR3 covers 14 residues. The CDR3 coding sequence is TGCGCCAGCAGGTATCAGGGGCCTGGAAACACCATATATTTT. Residues: CASRYQGPGNTIYF.

V usage is TRBV6-5 and J usage is TRBJ1-4; 8 bases line up with TRBD1. CDR1 and CDR2 (germline): MNHEY, SVGAGI. The CDR3 is 15 amino acids. V trimming: 0 bases; J trimming: 8 bases; junction bases outside the gene matches: 5. The CDR3 bases are TGTGCCAGCAGTTACTCGGACAGGGTGGGGGAAAAACTGTTTTTT. Protein product: CASSYSDRVGEKLFF.

The chain is built from TRBV11-2 and TRBJ2-3; 9 nucleotides agree with TRBD1. Germline V lookup: CDR1 SGHAT, CDR2 FQNNGV. V shed 5 bases and J 2 bases; nucleotides not matched to a gene: 8. There are 16 residues in the CDR3. CDR3 in DNA: TGTGCCAGCAGCCGAGGGACAGGGCTCTACACAGATACGCAGTATTTT. This sequence encodes CASSRGTGLYTDTQYF.

This clone was observed once. This chain uses TRBV28 with TRBJ2-7, with 7 bases fitting TRBD1. The germline gives CDR1 MDHEN, CDR2 SYDVKM. The CDR3 runs to 14 residues. V was pared by 6 bases and J by 0 bases, with 5 bases of the junction left unmatched. The DNA of the CDR3 is TGTGCCAGCAGCCACAGGGGAATCTCCTACGAGCAGTACTTC. Translated: CASSHRGISYEQYF.

This sequence joins TRBV7-8 and TRBJ2-7; 10 positions match TRBD2. Germline loops: CDR1 SGHVS, CDR2 FQNEAQ. This CDR3 is 17 amino acids long. V was pared by 5 bases and J by 0 bases, with 10 bases of the junction left unmatched. In DNA, the CDR3 is TGTGCCAGCAGCGCGACCCGACTAGCGGGTTCCTCCTACGAGCAGTACTTC. Its translation is CASSATRLAGSSYEQYF.

The chain is built from TRBV4-2 and TRBJ1-1; 9 bases map to TRBD1. The CDR3 is 16 amino acids. Germline V gives CDR1 LGHNA, CDR2 YNFKEQ. Germline trimming cut 1 base from V and 5 bases from J; bases unmatched to any gene: 8. The CDR3: CASSQAPGQGFTEAFF. CDR3 nucleotides: TGTGCCAGCAGCCAAGCTCCGGGACAGGGTTTTACTGAAGCTTTCTTT.

This clone came up once. The chain uses TRBV5-1 and TRBJ2-7, with D perhaps matching TRBD1 (6 bases). The CDR3 consists of 16 residues. Germline loops: CDR1 SGHRS, CDR2 YFSETQ. V lost 1 base, J lost 0 bases, and 14 bases lay in between. CDR3 protein: CASSLTTGTGSYEQYF. CDR3 sequence (DNA): TGCGCCAGCAGCTTGACCACAGGGACCGGCTCCTACGAGCAGTACTTC.

CDR3 amino acids: CASSLQGFEQYF. The CDR3 bases are TGCGCCAGCAGCCTACAGGGGTTTGAGCAGTACTTC. The rearrangement uses TRBV5-1 and TRBJ2-7; 7 bases are shared with TRBD1. After removal of 4 bases from V and 7 bases from J, the junction contained 5 bases not matched to a gene. This CDR3 has 12 amino acids. Germline loops: CDR1 SGHRS, CDR2 YFSETQ.

The CDR3 DNA sequence: TGTGCCAGCAGTTCCAACCCCGGGGGGGGCATTCAGTACTTC. As protein: CASSSNPGGGIQYF. This chain connects TRBV28 to TRBJ2-4; 8 bases match TRBD2. The trim removed 4 bases at V and 9 bases at J, leaving 8 bases unmatched. Germline CDR1 reads MDHEN; CDR2 reads SYDVKM. This CDR3 comprises 14 residues. The entire variable domain, with the rest obtained from reference TRBV28 and TRBJ2-4, is as follows: DVKVTQSSRYLVKRTGEKVFLECVQDMDHENMFWYRQDPGLGLRLIYFSYDVKMKEKGDIPEGYSVSREKKERFSLILESASTNQTSMYLCASSSNPGGGIQYFGAGTRLSVL.

The gene calls are TRBV11-3 and TRBJ2-1; 12 positions agree with TRBD1. V lost 1 base and J lost 7; bases outside the gene matches: 11. In germline, CDR1 is SGHNT, CDR2 YENEEA. CDR3 size: 18 residues. CDR3 nucleotides: TGTGCCAGCAGCTTAGGACTCTTGGGGGGACAGGGGGCAAATGAGCAGTTCTTC. Its protein is CASSLGLLGGQGANEQFF. Looking up the rest from reference TRBV11-3 and TRBJ2-1 gives the full variable domain: EAGVVQSPRYKIIEKKQPVAFWCNPISGHNTLYWYLQNLGQGPELLIRYENEEAVDDSQLPKDRFSAERLKGVDSTLKIQPAELGDSAVYLCASSLGLLGGQGANEQFFGPGTRLTVL.

The CDR3 is CASSIGLSRANEKLFF. In DNA form, the CDR3 reads TGTGCCAGCAGCATTGGACTATCAAGGGCTAATGAAAAACTGTTTTTT. The chain has TRBV21-1 and TRBJ1-4. TRBV21-1 is marked as a pseudogene. The CDR3 consists of 16 residues.

The rearrangement links TRBV6-6 to TRBJ2-5, with TRBD1 matching over 9 bases. J gave up 5 bases and V 7 bases, and 5 bases lay outside the gene matches. The germline CDR1 and CDR2 sequences are MNHNY and SVGAGI (reference sequence). The CDR3 contains 13 residues. CDR3 bases: TGTGCCAGCAAAAAAACAGGGGGCGAGACCCAGTACTTC. Residues: CASKKTGGETQYF.